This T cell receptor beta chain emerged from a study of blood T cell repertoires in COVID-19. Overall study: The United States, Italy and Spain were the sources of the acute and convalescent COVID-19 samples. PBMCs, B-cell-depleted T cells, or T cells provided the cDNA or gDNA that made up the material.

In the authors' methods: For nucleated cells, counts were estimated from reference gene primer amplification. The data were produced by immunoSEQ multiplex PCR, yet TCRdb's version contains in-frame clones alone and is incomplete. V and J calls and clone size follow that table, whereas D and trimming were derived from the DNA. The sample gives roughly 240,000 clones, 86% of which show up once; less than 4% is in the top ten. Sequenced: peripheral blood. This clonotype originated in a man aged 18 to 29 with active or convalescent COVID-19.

As DNA, the CDR3 is TGTGCCAGCAGCGAGCGGCCGGGGTCGACGGCGACCCAGTACTTC. As protein: CASSERPGSTATQYF. The gene calls are TRBV7-2 and TRBJ2-5; possibly TRBD2 for D (5 bases). Germline CDR1 and CDR2: SGHTA and FQGNSA. Trimming shortened V by 5 bases and J by 7 bases, and 20 bases separated the two germline ends. The CDR3 covers 15 residues. Full variable domain (remainder filled in from reference TRBV7-2 and TRBJ2-5): GAGVSQSPSNKVTEKGKDVELRCDPISGHTALYWYRQSLGQGLEFLIYFQGNSAPDKSGLPSDRFSAERTGGSVSTLTIQRTQQEDSAVYLCASSERPGSTATQYFGPGTRLLVL.